These T cell receptor beta chains were read from a single sample in a study of memory CD4+ T cells and cytomegalovirus serostatus. TCRdb keeps only in-frame clones here, not all; method: immunoSEQ multiplex PCR. This table holds 85,000 to 100,000 clones, about four fifths found once. Sequencing input: memory CD4+ T cells from blood. Every receptor here comes from an adult in good health and CMV-seropositive. Both conserved end residues are part of each CDR3. A D gene is named only where the DNA matches it firmly. Rows may omit the clone size; those that give it use once, few, many or a size class.

>TRBJ2-3|TRBV27|TRBD2|once
CASSRTSGNGGTDTQYF
TGTGCCAGCAGCCGGACTAGCGGGAATGGCGGCACAGATACGCAGTATTTT
>TRBJ2-5|TRBV5-4|.|once
CASSGVDYQETQYF
TGTGCCAGCAGCGGGGTGGATTACCAAGAGACCCAGTACTTC
>TRBJ2-1|TRBV6-5|TRBD2|.
CASSTSGSLREQFF
TGTGCCAGCAGCACTAGCGGGAGTTTGCGTGAGCAGTTCTTC
>TRBJ2-1|TRBV7-7|.|.
CASSLSRRTFNEQFF
TGTGCTAGCAGCTTAAGCCGCCGGACCTTCAATGAGCAGTTCTTC
>TRBJ2-2|TRBV7-6|.|.
CASSLDTGELFF
TGTGCCAGCAGCTTAGACACCGGGGAGCTGTTTTTT
>TRBJ2-7|TRBV9|TRBD1|.
CASSEGTGETYEQYF
TGTGCCAGCAGCGAGGGGACAGGGGAGACCTACGAGCAGTACTTC
>TRBJ1-5|TRBV6-1|.|.
CASRRGADGNQPQHF
TGTGCCAGCAGGCGGGGAGCGGACGGCAATCAGCCCCAGCATTTT
>TRBJ1-1|TRBV27|.|medium-sized
CASKGFLNTEAFF
TGTGCCAGCAAGGGATTTTTGAACACTGAAGCTTTCTTT
>TRBJ1-5|TRBV7-2|.|.
CASSAGRGSNQPQHF
TGTGCCAGCAGCGCCGGCCGTGGTAGCAATCAGCCCCAGCATTTT
>TRBJ2-3|TRBV18|.|.
CASSRVGSFTDTQYF
TGTGCCAGCTCACGAGTTGGCAGCTTCACAGATACGCAGTATTTT
>TRBJ1-4|TRBV5-6|TRBD1|.
CASSLAPTGEGKLFF
TGTGCCAGCAGCTTGGCCCCCACAGGGGAGGGAAAACTGTTTTTT